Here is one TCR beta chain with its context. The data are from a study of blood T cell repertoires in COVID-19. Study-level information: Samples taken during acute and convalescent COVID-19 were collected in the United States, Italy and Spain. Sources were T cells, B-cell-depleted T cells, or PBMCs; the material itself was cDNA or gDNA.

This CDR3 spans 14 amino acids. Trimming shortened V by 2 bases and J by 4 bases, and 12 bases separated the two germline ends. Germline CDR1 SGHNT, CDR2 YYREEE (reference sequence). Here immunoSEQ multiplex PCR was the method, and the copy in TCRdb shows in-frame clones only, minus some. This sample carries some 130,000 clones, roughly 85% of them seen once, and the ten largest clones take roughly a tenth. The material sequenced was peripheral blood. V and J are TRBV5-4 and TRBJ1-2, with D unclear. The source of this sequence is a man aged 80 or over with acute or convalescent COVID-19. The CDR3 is CASSFDGITYGYTF. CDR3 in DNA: TGTGCCAGCAGCTTCGACGGGATTACCTATGGCTACACCTTC.